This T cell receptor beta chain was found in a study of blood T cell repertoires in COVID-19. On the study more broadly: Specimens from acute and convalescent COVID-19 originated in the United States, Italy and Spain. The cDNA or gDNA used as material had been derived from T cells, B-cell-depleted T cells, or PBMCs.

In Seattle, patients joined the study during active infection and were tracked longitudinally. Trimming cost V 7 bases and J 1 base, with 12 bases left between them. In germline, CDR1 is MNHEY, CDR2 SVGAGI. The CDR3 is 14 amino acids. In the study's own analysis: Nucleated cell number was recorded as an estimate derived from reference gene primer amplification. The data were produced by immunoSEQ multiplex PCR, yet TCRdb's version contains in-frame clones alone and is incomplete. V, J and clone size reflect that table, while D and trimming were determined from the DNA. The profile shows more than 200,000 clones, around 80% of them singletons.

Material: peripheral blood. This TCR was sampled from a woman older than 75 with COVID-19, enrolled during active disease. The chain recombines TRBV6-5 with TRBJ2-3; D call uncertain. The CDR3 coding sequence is TGTGCCAGCAAGCCCATCCAGGGCACAGATACGCAGTATTTT. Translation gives CASKPIQGTDTQYF.